A single sample gave rise to the 28 T cell receptor beta chains below, sequenced in a study of post-analysis software for immune sequencing data (dated by TCRdb to about 2015). These TCRs are of unknown antigen specificity. Libraries were made using PCR. Instrument on record: Illumina HiSeq 2500. Unique molecular identifiers were incorporated into TCR beta cDNA libraries to reduce PCR and sequencing biases. TCRdb redid the processing of the public reads, applying fastp at Q25 and MiXCR, and retained in-frame beta chains. Duplicate CDR3 protein sequences are folded into a single record with the most common DNA and genes. The sample table lists roughly 540,000 distinct CDR3 sequences, roughly 34% of them with a count of one. The ten largest clones capture 5% to 6% of the sample. Results the study describes overall, beyond this receptor: Roughly 5 TRBV segments, including TRBV5-6, TRBV5-1 and TRBV20-1, were significantly more frequent in patients than controls.

Sequenced: blood. Every receptor here comes from a girl under 18 with multiple sclerosis.

The rearrangement uses TRBV6-5 and TRBJ2-4, with 8 bases that match TRBD2. CDR1 and CDR2 from the germline V gene are MNHEY and SVGAGI. With 8 bases clipped from V and 6 bases from J, the junction kept 6 bases outside the gene matches. The CDR3 runs 13 residues. CDR3 nucleotides: TGTGCCAGCGGCCGGGGGGGACTAAACATTCAGTACTTC. Translating gives CASGRGGLNIQYF.

This clonotype was detected only a few times. The rearrangement links TRBV6-5 to TRBJ1-5; D is possibly TRBD1 (5 bases). The CDR3 loop spans 13 amino acids. Trimming stripped 7 bases from V and 7 bases from J, with 14 bases between. CDR1 MNHEY and CDR2 SVGAGI come from the germline V gene. For the CDR3, the DNA is TGTGCCAGCAAACGGGGCCTAAACCAGCCCCAGCATTTT. It yields the protein CASKRGLNQPQHF.

The gene calls are TRBV5-1 and TRBJ1-1; 11 bases agree with TRBD1. This CDR3 contains 15 residues. Germline V lookup: CDR1 SGHRS, CDR2 YFSETQ. With 4 bases clipped from V and 4 bases from J, the junction kept 6 bases outside the gene matches. This chain's CDR3 is CASSHGTGGFTEAFF. Written as DNA, the CDR3 is TGCGCCAGCAGCCACGGGACAGGGGGGTTCACTGAAGCTTTCTTT. The full variable domain, in which reference TRBV5-1 and TRBJ1-1 provide the parts outside the CDR3, is KAGVTQTPRYLIKTRGQQVTLSCSPISGHRSVSWYQQTPGQGLQFLFEYFSETQRNKGNFPGRFSGRQFSNSRSEMNVSTLELGDSALYLCASSHGTGGFTEAFFGQGTRLTVV.

This sequence joins TRBV29-1 and TRBJ2-5; maybe TRBD1 (6 bases). This CDR3 has 13 amino acids. Trimming cost V 7 bases and J 0 bases, with 12 bases left between them. Per germline, CDR1 SQVTM and CDR2 ANQGSEA. The CDR3 DNA follows: TGCAGCGCAGGGGCTAGGTACCAAGAGACCCAGTACTTC. This codes for CSAGARYQETQYF.

The V and J genes are TRBV6-5 and TRBJ1-5; TRBD1 agrees at 7 bases. The germline CDR1 and CDR2 sequences are MNHEY and SVGAGI. Losses at the gene ends were 6 bases for V and 3 bases for J; bases not matched to a gene: 2. The CDR3 extends over 13 amino acids. The CDR3 sequence is CASRDRYNQPQHF. CDR3 in DNA: TGTGCCAGCAGGGACAGGTACAATCAGCCCCAGCATTTT.

A few counts support this clonotype. The gene calls are TRBV24-1 and TRBJ2-3, with D possibly called TRBD1 or TRBD2 (5 bases each). Trimming shortened V by 4 bases and J by 1 base, and 11 bases separated the two germline ends. Germline CDR1 and CDR2: KGHDR and SFDVKD. CDR3 length: 15 amino acids. DNA for the CDR3: TGTGCCACCAGTGAGACCGGGGCTGGCACAGATACGCAGTATTTT. It is translated as CATSETGAGTDTQYF.

This clonotype occurred many times. The gene calls are TRBV15 and TRBJ2-1; D uncertain. The CDR3 is 14 residues long. The germline V gene has CDR1 LNHNV and CDR2 YYDKDF (reference sequence). The V end lost 0 bases, the J end lost 4 bases, and 7 bases lay between the germline ends. This chain's CDR3 is CATSRDRGYNEQFF. The CDR3 bases are TGTGCCACCAGCAGAGATCGTGGGTACAATGAGCAGTTCTTC. Full variable domain (missing parts from reference TRBV15 and TRBJ2-1): DAMVIQNPRYQVTQFGKPVTLSCSQTLNHNVMYWYQQKSSQAPKLLFHYYDKDFNNEADTPDNFQSRRPNTSFCFLDIRSPGLGDTAMYLCATSRDRGYNEQFFGPGTRLTVL.

This clonotype was seen a handful of times. CDR3 coding DNA: TGTGCCAGCAGAACTAGCGGGGGTGGAGAGACCCAGTACTTC. Its protein product is CASRTSGGGETQYF. The V and J genes are TRBV11-2 and TRBJ2-5, with 11 bases identical to TRBD2. The germline V gene encodes CDR1 SGHAT and CDR2 FQNNGV. The junction had 4 bases not matched to a gene; V was cut back by 6 bases and J by 4 bases. CDR3 length: 14 amino acids.

Details on this clonotype: Since the CDR3 does not end with the conserved phenylalanine or tryptophan, this likely comes from a read error. The V gene is TRBV28, the J gene TRBJ2-1; D not certain. Germline V CDR1 and CDR2: MDHEN, SYDVKM. V lost 10 bases, J lost 0 bases, and 13 bases lay in between. CDR3 size: 14 residues. CDR3 sequence reads: CATNHPSSYNEQFV. CDR3 bases: TGTGCCACCAACCACCCGAGCTCCTACAATGAGCAGTTCGTC.

This clonotype was picked up a small number of times. This chain uses TRBV6-6 with TRBJ2-4; D not certain. The J call may be wrong; the DNA end is better matched by TRBJ2-7. The CDR3 totals 13 residues. Germline V gives CDR1 MNHNY, CDR2 SVGAGI (reference sequence). The CDR3 nucleotides are TGTGCCAGCACCATCCATGAAGTGGGCGAGCAGTACTTC. This codes for CASTIHEVGEQYF.

The rearrangement links TRBV6-5 to TRBJ1-6, with D possibly TRBD1 on 6 matching bases. CDR1 MNHEY and CDR2 SVGAGI come from the germline V gene. Deletions cut 6 bases from V and 6 bases from J, with 18 bases between. There are 16 residues in the CDR3. CDR3 nucleotides: TGTGCCAGCAGGCGAACGCAGGGGAGGAGTAATTCACCCCTCCACTTT. It codes for CASRRTQGRSNSPLHF.

The chain uses TRBV28 and TRBJ1-3; D is unresolved. Trimming pared 3 bases from V and 7 bases from J, leaving 7 bases between. This CDR3 region has 12 residues. The V gene's germline CDR1 is MDHEN and CDR2 SYDVKM. The CDR3 region has the DNA TGTGCCAGCAGTTTCCTTAGGAACACCATATATTTT. Translating gives CASSFLRNTIYF.

The V and J genes are TRBV20-1 and TRBJ2-4, with D possibly being TRBD2 (6 bases). The J call could be wrong; TRBJ2-7 is a better fit for the DNA end. The CDR3 is made up of 11 amino acids. Germline CDR1 and CDR2: DFQATT and SNEGSKA (reference sequence). The CDR3 is CSARSGVEQYF. The CDR3 DNA is TGCAGTGCTAGATCGGGGGTCGAGCAGTACTTC.

V is TRBV10-3 and J is TRBJ2-2; D gene ambiguous. The CDR3 has 13 residues. V was trimmed by 1 base and J by 5 bases, leaving 5 bases between them. Germline lookup yields CDR1 ENHRY and CDR2 SYGVKD. CDR3 in DNA: TGTGCCATCAGTGAGTTAAGTACCGGGGAGCTGTTTTTT. Translating gives CAISELSTGELFF.

The chain has TRBV20-1 and TRBJ1-4, with a weak D call TRBD1 (5 bases). The CDR3 runs 13 residues. In germline, CDR1 is DFQATT, CDR2 SNEGSKA (reference sequence). V was trimmed by 3 bases and J by 7 bases, leaving 12 bases between them. CDR3 nucleotides: TGCAGTGCTAGCAGAGGGGTGGGTGAAAAACTGTTTTTT. It is translated as CSASRGVGEKLFF.

The chain uses TRBV7-3 and TRBJ1-1; tentatively, D is TRBD1 (6 bases). The CDR3 runs 13 residues. Trimming removed 3 bases from V and 5 bases from J, with 10 bases in between. Germline CDR1 reads SGHTA; CDR2 reads FQGTGA. This CDR3 is CASSLSDSTEAFF. Here the CDR3 DNA reads TGTGCCAGCAGCTTGTCGGACAGTACTGAAGCTTTCTTT.

There are a few counts of this clonotype. CDR3 sequence: CATSETGGADTQYF. DNA for the CDR3: TGTGCCACCAGTGAGACAGGTGGAGCCGATACGCAGTATTTT. This chain uses TRBV24-1 with TRBJ2-3, with D possibly being TRBD1 (6 bases). V lost 4 bases to trimming and J lost 6 bases, with 13 bases between them. Germline CDR1 reads KGHDR; CDR2 reads SFDVKD. The CDR3 is 14 residues long.

The V gene is TRBV9, the J gene TRBJ2-3; D ambiguous. The V and J ends lost 0 bases and 0 bases respectively, with 5 bases between them. Germline assignment: CDR1 SGDLS and CDR2 YYNGEE. This CDR3 has 14 amino acids. The CDR3 DNA follows: TGTGCCAGCAGCGTAGCCACTAGCACAGATACGCAGTATTTT. Protein sequence: CASSVATSTDTQYF.

The J gene is TRBJ1-6, the V gene TRBV7-2; the D gene is possibly TRBD1 (5 bases). Per the germline V gene, CDR1 is SGHTA and CDR2 is FQGNSA. The CDR3 contains 15 residues. V was clipped by 7 bases and J by 7 bases, with 17 bases between them. The CDR3 DNA reads as TGTGCCAGCACTCCATCCTACGGGGGAAATTCACCCCTCCACTTT. Protein sequence: CASTPSYGGNSPLHF. Combining the CDR3 with reference TRBV7-2 and TRBJ1-6 gives the whole variable domain GAGVSQSPSNKVTEKGKDVELRCDPISGHTALYWYRQSLGQGLEFLIYFQGNSAPDKSGLPSDRFSAERTGGSVSTLTIQRTQQEDSAVYLCASTPSYGGNSPLHFGNGTRLTVT.

This clonotype was counted only a few times. The CDR3 reads CSALRVEGETQYF. DNA of the CDR3: TGCAGCGCGCTTAGAGTGGAGGGGGAGACCCAGTACTTC. This chain joins TRBV20-1 and TRBJ2-5; D is perhaps TRBD2 (6 bases). The CDR3 is 13 residues long. CDR1 DFQATT and CDR2 SNEGSKA come from the germline V gene (reference sequence).

This chain uses TRBV7-6 with TRBJ2-3; D is ambiguous. V gave up 5 bases and J gave up 4 bases, with 10 bases separating them. Germline V gene data show CDR1 as SGHVS and CDR2 as FNYEAQ. CDR3 size: 13 residues. CDR3 nucleotides: TGTGCCAGCAGCCCAAGAGCCCCAGATACGCAGTATTTT. Its translation is CASSPRAPDTQYF.

The chain couples TRBV7-9 to TRBJ1-1; a possible D gene is TRBD1 (5 bases). The germline gives CDR1 SEHNR, CDR2 FQNEAQ (reference sequence). The CDR3 loop spans 13 amino acids. V was pared by 1 base and J by 11 bases, with 14 bases between. The CDR3 nucleotides are TGTGCCAGCAGCTTAGGTGTCGCCCGGGGGGCTTTCTTT. Translating it yields CASSLGVARGAFF. The variable domain in full, with the rest retrieved from reference TRBV7-9 and TRBJ1-1, is DTGVSQNPRHKITKRGQNVTFRCDPISEHNRLYWYRQTLGQGPEFLTYFQNEAQLEKSRLLSDRFSAERPKGSFSTLEIQRTEQGDSAMYLCASSLGVARGAFFGQGTRLTVV.

The chain couples TRBV10-3 to TRBJ1-2, with D possibly being TRBD1 (5 bases). V dropped 4 bases and J dropped 4 bases, with 7 bases sitting between them. This CDR3 contains 12 residues. Germline CDR1 is ENHRY and CDR2 is SYGVKD. In DNA form, the CDR3 reads TGTGCCATCAGTGCCGGGACCTATGGCTACACCTTC. This translates into CAISAGTYGYTF.

The chain uses TRBV4-1 and TRBJ1-2, with D unclear. Germline V gene lookup returns CDR1 MGHRA and CDR2 YSYEKL. The length of the CDR3 is 18 residues. V lost 6 bases, J lost 2 bases, and 25 bases lay in between. The CDR3 spells CASRNAFEVGRVNYGYTF. The DNA of the CDR3 is TGCGCCAGCAGGAATGCGTTCGAGGTCGGGCGAGTCAACTATGGCTACACCTTC.

This rearrangement joins TRBV5-1 to TRBJ1-2; TRBD1 might be the D (6 bases). The CDR3 totals 14 residues. Between the trimmed V and J ends, which lost 6 bases and 5 bases, there was a span of 17 bases. The germline V gene has CDR1 SGHRS and CDR2 YFSETQ. CDR3 coding DNA: TGCGCCAGCACAGGGGCAGGCGCTAGTTATGGCTACACCTTC. Translation: CASTGAGASYGYTF.

The chain couples TRBV10-3 to TRBJ2-1; D gene ambiguous. This CDR3 comprises 15 residues. In germline, CDR1 is ENHRY, CDR2 SYGVKD. Trimming removed 4 bases from V and 0 bases from J, with 10 bases in between. The CDR3 DNA sequence: TGTGCCATCAGTGCCCTGGAGTCCTCCTACAATGAGCAGTTCTTC. This gives the protein CAISALESSYNEQFF.

The V gene is TRBV5-5, the J gene TRBJ2-1; D is unclear. Germline values: CDR1 SGHKS, CDR2 YYEKEE (reference sequence). The germline V and J ends were trimmed by 0 bases and 0 bases, with 10 bases remaining between them. This CDR3 is 16 amino acids long. The CDR3 loop is CASSLGHSSSYNEQFF. The DNA for the CDR3 is TGTGCCAGCAGCTTGGGACACTCGAGCTCCTACAATGAGCAGTTCTTC.

This clonotype was found a few times. This sequence joins TRBV11-2 and TRBJ2-5; D is perhaps TRBD2 (5 bases). Trimming cost V 3 bases and J 5 bases, with 16 bases left between them. The CDR3 consists of 15 residues. Germline V gives CDR1 SGHAT, CDR2 FQNNGV. Here the CDR3 DNA reads TGTGCCAGCAGCTTCCTAGCCCCCCCGGGGGAGACCCAGTACTTC. This codes for CASSFLAPPGETQYF.